The 21 T cell receptor beta chains below were found in one sample sequenced in a study of cytomegalovirus exposure and HLA in healthy donors (TCRdb year 2017). The receptor library was made with the immunoSEQ multiplex PCR assay. For the multiplex PCR, a mixture combining 60 forward primers for TCR Vbeta segments and 13 reverse primers for TCR Jbeta segments was used. This immuneACCESS table, as held by TCRdb, lists in-frame sequences with V and J called but not all clones. Of the missing ones, under half trace to an unresolved V gene in checked studies; the others have no known cause. The sample table contains some 240,000 clones; only one count was recorded for about nine tenths of them. The top ten constitute 1.5% to 2% of the sample. Sequenced input: PBMCs. These receptors were collected from a girl aged 2 to 10 in good health and CMV-seronegative.

V is TRBV27 and J is TRBJ1-1; TRBD1 matches 7 bases. The CDR3 covers 15 residues. Trimming removed 6 bases from V and 2 bases from J; junction bases left unmatched: 9. Germline-derived CDR1 and CDR2 are MNHEY and SMNVEV (reference sequence). The CDR3 loop reads CASRGGGAGNTEAFF. CDR3 bases: TGTGCCAGCAGAGGAGGGGGCGCGGGAAACACTGAAGCTTTCTTT.

This chain uses TRBV18 with TRBJ2-7; 9 bases are a match to TRBD2. Germline CDR1 reads KGHSH; CDR2 reads LQKENI. The CDR3 runs 16 residues. Trimming cost V 0 bases and J 1 base; bases outside gene matches: 4. The DNA for the CDR3 is TGTGCCAGCTCACCACCTGGGCTAGCGGGGTCCTACGAGCAGTACTTC. Its translation is CASSPPGLAGSYEQYF.

V is TRBV7-6 and J is TRBJ2-3; D may be TRBD2 (6 bases). This CDR3 region has 15 residues. Germline CDR1 is SGHVS and CDR2 is FNYEAQ. Trimming pared 2 bases from V and 6 bases from J, leaving 15 bases between. The CDR3: CASSLFSGSSDTQYF. The CDR3 region has the DNA TGTGCCAGCAGCTTATTTAGCGGTAGCTCGGATACGCAGTATTTT.

The genes are TRBV5-4 and TRBJ2-5, with D possibly matching TRBD1 (5 bases). The CDR3 length is 14 residues. Trimming removed 4 bases from V and 2 bases from J, with 12 bases in between. Germline V gene sequence: CDR1 SGHNT, CDR2 YYREEE (reference sequence). CDR3 region: CASSIGHLQETQYF. The DNA of the CDR3 is TGTGCCAGCAGCATCGGACACCTTCAAGAGACCCAGTACTTC.

This chain uses TRBV30 with TRBJ2-7; no reliable D call. CDR3 length: 11 amino acids. The germline V gene has CDR1 GTSNPN and CDR2 SVGIG (reference sequence). The V gene lost 2 bases and the J gene lost 7 bases, with 9 bases spanning the gap. In nucleotides, the CDR3 is TGTGCCTGGAGTCGTATGCGAGAGCAGTACTTC. This sequence encodes CAWSRMREQYF. Using reference TRBV30 and TRBJ2-7 for the parts outside the CDR3, the full variable domain is SQTIHQWPATLVQPVGSPLSLECTVEGTSNPNLYWYRQAAGRGLQLLFYSVGIGQISSEVPQNLSASRPQDRQFILSSKKLLLSDSGFYLCAWSRMREQYFGPGTRLTVT.

This chain uses TRBV18 with TRBJ1-1, with TRBD1 matching 8 bases. This CDR3 has 14 amino acids. Losses at the gene ends were 6 bases for V and 1 base for J; bases not matched to a gene: 4. The germline V gene encodes CDR1 KGHSH and CDR2 LQKENI. The CDR3 loop is CASSRTGKNTEAFF. CDR3 coding DNA: TGTGCCAGCTCGCGGACAGGGAAGAACACTGAAGCTTTCTTT.

This chain uses TRBV12-5 with TRBJ1-1, with unresolved D. The CDR3 runs to 12 residues. Trimming took off 0 bases at V and 11 bases at J, with 10 bases between the two ends. CDR1 is LGHNT and CDR2 is FRNRAP in the germline V gene. The chain's CDR3 is CASGLVTGWAFF. CDR3 nucleotides: TGTGCTAGTGGTTTGGTAACCGGTTGGGCTTTCTTT.

The chain combines TRBV28 with TRBJ2-5; 9 positions agree with TRBD2. The J call could be wrong; TRBJ2-7 is a better fit for the DNA end. Germline CDR1 and CDR2: MDHEN and SYDVKM. CDR3 size: 15 residues. CDR3 residues: CASSSPLRGGYEQYF. The CDR3 DNA follows: TGTGCCAGCAGTTCACCTTTGCGGGGGGGCTACGAGCAGTACTTC.

Turning to this clone: Other DNA sequences of this sample code for an identical CDR3. The chain is built from TRBV2 and TRBJ1-2; D may be TRBD1 (5 bases). This CDR3 region has 12 residues. Trimming stripped 3 bases from V and 4 bases from J, with 6 bases between. CDR1 is SNHLY, CDR2 FYNNEI, per germline. CDR3 nucleotide sequence: TGTGCCAGCAGTGATACAGGCTATGGCTACACCTTC. Its protein is CASSDTGYGYTF.

This sequence joins TRBV30 and TRBJ1-2; 9 positions match TRBD1. Germline CDR1 GTSNPN, CDR2 SVGIG (reference sequence). Trimming removed 5 bases from V and 4 bases from J; junction bases left unmatched: 5. The CDR3 totals 13 residues. The CDR3 here is CAWAGQGGYGYTF. Here the CDR3 DNA reads TGTGCCTGGGCGGGACAGGGCGGCTATGGCTACACCTTC.

The V call is TRBV11-3, the J call TRBJ2-1; 11 nucleotides line up with TRBD2. Germline-derived CDR1 and CDR2 are SGHNT and YENEEA. V was clipped by 1 base and J by 4 bases; unmatched bases: 9. The CDR3 length is 18 residues. CDR3 sequence: CASSLVGLAGGTYNEQFF. The DNA of the CDR3 is TGTGCCAGCAGCTTAGTCGGTCTAGCGGGAGGCACGTACAATGAGCAGTTCTTC.

This sequence joins TRBV19 and TRBJ1-2; TRBD1 agrees at 8 bases. Trimming took 4 bases from V and 2 from J; bases not matched to a gene: 6. The CDR3 is made up of 15 amino acids. CDR1 and CDR2 from the germline V gene are LNHDA and SQIVND (reference sequence). Here the CDR3 DNA reads TGTGCCAGTAGTACCGCCGGGACAGGCAACTATGGCTACACCTTC. It is translated as CASSTAGTGNYGYTF.

The CDR3 loop is CASSRTGVNQPQHF. Written as DNA, the CDR3 is TGTGCCAGCAGCCGGACAGGGGTTAATCAGCCCCAGCATTTT. The gene calls are TRBV27 and TRBJ1-5; 9 positions match TRBD1. V lost 6 bases to trimming and J lost 4 bases; unmatched junction nucleotides: 4. This CDR3 has 14 amino acids. Germline assignment: CDR1 MNHEY and CDR2 SMNVEV (reference sequence).

The chain couples TRBV30 to TRBJ1-4; perhaps TRBD1 as D (6 bases). The CDR3 is made up of 17 amino acids. Germline CDR1 GTSNPN, CDR2 SVGIG (reference sequence). The V end lost 2 bases, the J end lost 3 bases, and 19 bases lay between the germline ends. The CDR3 protein is CAWSTRQARLSNEKLFF. The CDR3 region has the DNA TGTGCCTGGAGTACGCGACAGGCGCGTCTGTCTAATGAAAAACTGTTTTTT.

This clone has a handful of counts. The chain recombines TRBV7-9 with TRBJ1-1; 8 nucleotides agree with TRBD1. This CDR3 has 14 residues. The junction had 4 bases not matched to a gene; V was cut back by 2 bases and J by 5 bases. CDR1 is SEHNR, CDR2 FQNEAQ, per germline (reference sequence). CDR3 nucleotides: TGTGCCAGCAGCTTATCGACAGGGGTGACTGAAGCTTTCTTT. Translation: CASSLSTGVTEAFF.

The chain has TRBV19 and TRBJ2-1, with D possibly TRBD2 on 6 matching bases. Germline lookup yields CDR1 LNHDA and CDR2 SQIVND (reference sequence). V was pared by 0 bases and J by 0 bases, with 9 bases between. The CDR3 runs 16 residues. The CDR3 sequence is CASSIERGLSYNEQFF. The CDR3 coding sequence is TGTGCCAGTAGTATAGAGCGGGGCCTCTCCTACAATGAGCAGTTCTTC.

The chain combines TRBV6-5 with TRBJ2-7, with D possibly TRBD2 on 5 matching bases. Per germline, CDR1 MNHEY and CDR2 SVGAGI. The CDR3 covers 14 residues. Trimming removed 6 bases from V and 0 bases from J, with 12 bases in between. This chain's CDR3 is CASRRTGSSYEQYF. The CDR3, as DNA: TGTGCCAGCAGAAGGACGGGGAGCTCCTACGAGCAGTACTTC.

The genes are TRBV6-6 and TRBJ2-1; 9 nucleotides align to TRBD1. The CDR3 extends over 16 amino acids. Germline CDR1 MNHNY, CDR2 SVGAGI (reference sequence). The V gene end was trimmed by 4 bases and the J gene end by 3 bases; junction bases not matched to a gene: 7. CDR3 nucleotide sequence: TGTGCCAGCAGTTCCCCCGGGACAGGGATCTACAATGAGCAGTTCTTC. Its translation is CASSSPGTGIYNEQFF.

CDR3 nucleotide sequence: TGTGCCAGCAGTCGGGACAGGGTTTATGGCTACACCTTC. Its protein is CASSRDRVYGYTF. The chain employs TRBV6-5 and TRBJ1-2, with 9 bases matching TRBD1. The CDR3 runs to 13 residues. With V trimmed by 5 bases and J by 5 bases, 3 bases remained unmatched. In germline, CDR1 is MNHEY, CDR2 SVGAGI.

The rearrangement joins TRBV7-2 to TRBJ2-1; D may be TRBD1 (6 bases). Germline V gives CDR1 SGHTA, CDR2 FQGNSA. This CDR3 is built from 15 residues. V shed 6 bases and J shed 7 bases, with 19 bases lying between them. CDR3 protein: CASSLVGGPQNEQFF. In DNA, the CDR3 is TGTGCCAGCAGTCTAGTAGGGGGTCCTCAGAATGAGCAGTTCTTC.

The chain employs TRBV18 and TRBJ2-3, with TRBD1 identical over 7 bases. After removal of 3 bases from V and 2 bases from J, the junction contained 5 bases not matched to a gene. This CDR3 is 15 amino acids long. Germline V gene lookup returns CDR1 KGHSH and CDR2 LQKENI. The CDR3 sequence: CASSPLTGNTDTQYF. In DNA, the CDR3 is TGTGCCAGCTCACCCTTGACAGGGAACACAGATACGCAGTATTTT.